A single sample gave rise to the 32 T cell receptor beta chains below, sequenced in a study of blood T cell repertoires in COVID-19. Clones were sequenced by immunoSEQ multiplex PCR, and TCRdb holds only the in-frame ones, with some missing. The sample yields some 460,000 clones, roughly 89% seen once. The sample comprised peripheral blood. The source of these receptors is a woman aged 30 to 39 with acute or convalescent COVID-19.

The chain combines TRBV7-6 with TRBJ2-2; TRBD2 matches at 12 bases. The ends lost 2 bases at V and 5 bases at J; junction bases unmatched: 9. The CDR3 contains 18 residues. The V gene's germline CDR1 is SGHVS and CDR2 FNYEAQ. The CDR3 region has the DNA TGTGCCAGCAGCTTATGGTCTAGCGGGGGGGCCTGGACCGGGGAGCTGTTTTTT. Amino acid sequence: CASSLWSSGGAWTGELFF.

The chain is built from TRBV7-9 and TRBJ2-7; D remains ambiguous. The CDR3 runs to 14 residues. V was pared by 4 bases and J by 2 bases, with 12 bases between. Germline CDR1 and CDR2: SEHNR and FQNEAQ (reference sequence). The chain's CDR3 is CASSSSGVTYEQYF. In DNA, the CDR3 is TGTGCCAGCAGCTCCTCAGGCGTTACCTACGAGCAGTACTTC.

J is TRBJ1-5 and V is TRBV2; no clear D. Germline V gene data show CDR1 as SNHLY and CDR2 as FYNNEI. CDR3 length equals 12 residues. Trimming cost V 6 bases and J 4 bases, with 7 bases left between them. The CDR3 loop reads CASRPENQPQHF. CDR3 bases: TGTGCCAGCAGGCCGGAGAATCAGCCCCAGCATTTT.

This rearrangement joins TRBV30 to TRBJ2-2, with a weak D call TRBD1 (6 bases). Per germline, CDR1 GTSNPN and CDR2 SVGIG (reference sequence). The CDR3 is 15 amino acids. Deletions cut 4 bases from V and 0 bases from J, with 12 bases between. Here the CDR3 reads CAWIRGDANTGELFF. CDR3 coding DNA: TGTGCCTGGATCAGGGGAGACGCGAACACCGGGGAGCTGTTTTTT. Full variable domain (outside the CDR3, taken from reference TRBV30 and TRBJ2-2): SQTIHQWPATLVQPVGSPLSLECTVEGTSNPNLYWYRQAAGRGLQLLFYSVGIGQISSEVPQNLSASRPQDRQFILSSKKLLLSDSGFYLCAWIRGDANTGELFFGEGSRLTVL.

The CDR3 protein is CASSLKQPPTNEKLFF. CDR3 DNA sequence: TGTGCCAGCAGCTTAAAACAGCCCCCAACTAATGAAAAACTGTTTTTT. The V call is TRBV7-6, the J call TRBJ1-4; D uncertain. Trimming stripped 2 bases from V and 0 bases from J, with 10 bases between. The CDR3 contains 16 residues. Germline lookup yields CDR1 SGHVS and CDR2 FNYEAQ.

This chain links TRBV11-2 with TRBJ2-3, with a possible D match to TRBD1 (6 bases). The V and J ends lost 5 bases and 0 bases respectively, with 12 bases between them. Germline loops: CDR1 SGHAT, CDR2 FQNNGV. This CDR3 has 15 amino acids. CDR3 region: CASSTQGQSTDTQYF. The CDR3 DNA reads TGTGCCAGCAGCACCCAGGGGCAGAGCACAGATACGCAGTATTTT.

The gene calls are TRBV5-5 and TRBJ2-6, with 8 bases aligning to TRBD1. The CDR3 is 18 residues long. Germline values: CDR1 SGHKS, CDR2 YYEKEE (reference sequence). V dropped 2 bases and J dropped 0; count of bases not matched to a gene: 7. CDR3 DNA sequence: TGTGCCAGCAGCTTCGGACAGGGACCTATCTCTGGGGCCAACGTCCTGACTTTC. As protein: CASSFGQGPISGANVLTF.

The V gene is TRBV12-3 or TRBV12-4, the J gene TRBJ1-6; D uncertain. The CDR3 sequence is 13 residues long. Trimming pared 7 bases from V and 0 bases from J, leaving 4 bases between. In nucleotides, the CDR3 is TGTGCCAGCACCTTCTCCTATAATTCACCCCTCCACTTT. The encoded protein is CASTFSYNSPLHF.

The genes are TRBV4-1 and TRBJ1-2; possibly TRBD1 for D (6 bases). The germline CDR1 and CDR2 sequences are MGHRA and YSYEKL. The CDR3 has 15 residues. Trimming stripped 2 bases from V and 4 bases from J, with 14 bases between. The CDR3 region has the DNA TGCGCCAGCAGCCAATCGGCAGGGGAAATCTATGGCTACACCTTC. It translates to CASSQSAGEIYGYTF.

The V and J genes are TRBV11-2 and TRBJ1-2; D is unclear. The CDR3 covers 11 residues. Trimming cost V 5 bases and J 6 bases, with 7 bases left between them. From germline, CDR1 is SGHAT and CDR2 FQNNGV. The CDR3 here is CASSHTNGYTF. The CDR3 nucleotides read TGTGCCAGCAGCCATACAAATGGCTACACCTTC.

This chain joins TRBV28 and TRBJ2-1, with a tentative D call TRBD1 (6 bases). The germline CDR1 and CDR2 sequences are MDHEN and SYDVKM. This CDR3 has 14 amino acids. V lost 10 bases, J lost 7 bases, and 20 bases lay in between. The CDR3 nucleotides read TGTGCCACAAAAACAGGGTATGCTGGGAATGAGCAGTTCTTC. Amino acid sequence: CATKTGYAGNEQFF.

CDR3 region: CASSPGTGRDSPLHF. Written as DNA, the CDR3 is TGTGCCAGCAGCCCCGGGACAGGGAGGGATTCACCCCTCCACTTT. This rearrangement joins TRBV6-5 to TRBJ1-6, with TRBD1 matching 9 bases. The germline V gene encodes CDR1 MNHEY and CDR2 SVGAGI. V was pared by 6 bases and J by 8 bases, with 8 bases of the junction left unmatched. The length of the CDR3 is 15 residues.

This clone was counted between two and nine times. The rearrangement joins TRBV14 to TRBJ2-2; D perhaps matches TRBD2 (6 bases). Trimming stripped 1 base from V and 1 base from J, with 7 bases between. The CDR3 loop spans 15 amino acids. Germline lookup yields CDR1 SGHDN and CDR2 FVKESK. The chain's CDR3 is CASSQGGVNTGELFF. CDR3 DNA: TGTGCCAGCAGCCAAGGCGGGGTGAACACCGGGGAGCTGTTTTTT.

The chain recombines TRBV5-6 with TRBJ2-5, with TRBD1 matching 9 bases. Trimming cost V 3 bases and J 3 bases; bases outside gene matches: 15. The CDR3 has 18 amino acids. Germline CDR1 SGHDT, CDR2 YYEEEE. Written as DNA, the CDR3 is TGTGCCAGCAGCTCAGTCCCGGGACAGGGCATAGGGGAAGAGACCCAGTACTTC. Residues: CASSSVPGQGIGEETQYF.

V and J are TRBV9 and TRBJ2-1; 9 bases fit TRBD2. The CDR3 consists of 15 residues. Germline assignment: CDR1 SGDLS and CDR2 YYNGEE. The V segment lost 4 bases and the J segment 9 bases; nucleotides outside the gene matches: 11. The CDR3 here is CASSLGGGVFGEQFF. DNA of the CDR3: TGTGCCAGCAGCCTCGGCGGGGGGGTATTCGGTGAGCAGTTCTTC.

The chain couples TRBV20-1 to TRBJ2-3; tentatively, D is TRBD2 (6 bases). Trimming stripped 3 bases from V and 3 bases from J, with 16 bases between. The CDR3 runs 15 residues. Per the germline V gene, CDR1 is DFQATT and CDR2 is SNEGSKA (reference sequence). The CDR3, as DNA: TGCAGTGCTAGTTTAACCGGGGGTGGGACAGATACGCAGTATTTT. It is translated as CSASLTGGGTDTQYF.

This chain links TRBV6-7 with TRBJ1-4, with D perhaps TRBD1 (6 bases). TRBV6-7 is labeled an ORF, and its function is uncertain. The V gene lost 7 bases and the J gene lost 5 bases, with 23 bases spanning the gap. The CDR3 extends over 17 amino acids. CDR3 loop: CASISSGHLWLNEKLFF. DNA for the CDR3: TGTGCCAGCATCTCCTCGGGACACCTCTGGTTGAATGAAAAACTGTTTTTT.

This chain connects TRBV19 to TRBJ2-5; D gene uncertain. Germline CDR1 is LNHDA and CDR2 is SQIVND (reference sequence). The length of the CDR3 is 13 residues. V lost 5 bases, J lost 4 bases, and 11 bases lay in between. DNA of the CDR3: TGTGCCAGTAGTTCACTACCTGTAGAGACCCAGTACTTC. This translates into CASSSLPVETQYF.

This clone was observed a single time. The chain has TRBV29-1 and TRBJ2-1; D gene uncertain. Germline CDR1 is SQVTM and CDR2 is ANQGSEA. The CDR3 extends over 12 amino acids. The ends were cut back, 3 bases at V and 7 bases at J, with 10 bases in the middle. The DNA for the CDR3 is TGCAGCGTTGATGAGGCCCGGAATGAGCAGTTCTTC. Encoded protein: CSVDEARNEQFF.

The rearrangement joins TRBV7-8 to TRBJ1-1; weak D call: TRBD1 (6 bases). Germline V gene lookup returns CDR1 SGHVS and CDR2 FQNEAQ. The V gene lost 5 bases and the J gene lost 4 bases, with 17 bases spanning the gap. This CDR3 has 15 amino acids. The CDR3 reads CASSLRPQGSTEAFF. CDR3 sequence (DNA): TGTGCCAGCAGCCTAAGACCCCAGGGGAGCACTGAAGCTTTCTTT.

The genes are TRBV6-5 and TRBJ2-1, with 8 bases lining up with TRBD2. The V gene end was trimmed by 6 bases and the J gene end by 2 bases; junction bases not matched to a gene: 6. The CDR3 totals 15 residues. Germline V lookup: CDR1 MNHEY, CDR2 SVGAGI. This CDR3 is CASSLAGRAYNEQFF. CDR3 DNA: TGTGCCAGCAGCTTAGCGGGGAGGGCCTACAATGAGCAGTTCTTC.

The V and J genes are TRBV29-1 and TRBJ1-5; D might be TRBD1 (6 bases). There are 14 residues in the CDR3. The germline V and J ends were trimmed by 5 bases and 0 bases, with 11 bases remaining between them. Germline CDR1 SQVTM, CDR2 ANQGSEA. The CDR3 coding sequence is TGCAGCGTTTTTGAGGGGGTTAGCAATCAGCCCCAGCATTTT. This gives the protein CSVFEGVSNQPQHF.

The gene calls are TRBV4-1 and TRBJ1-2; D may be TRBD1 (6 bases). The V end was cut by 3 bases, the J end by 5 bases, with 25 bases between. The germline V gene encodes CDR1 MGHRA and CDR2 YSYEKL. This CDR3 has 18 amino acids. The CDR3 sequence: CASSQEARPGQTRYGYTF. The CDR3, as DNA: TGCGCCAGCAGCCAGGAAGCTCGGCCGGGACAAACCAGATATGGCTACACCTTC.

The V call is TRBV15, the J call TRBJ1-2; 7 bases match TRBD1. This CDR3 is built from 15 residues. The V gene end was trimmed by 4 bases and the J gene end by 4 bases; junction bases not matched to a gene: 9. CDR1 and CDR2 (germline): LNHNV, YYDKDF (reference sequence). Written as DNA, the CDR3 is TGTGCCACCAGCACCAAGACAGGGTCTGGCTATGGCTACACCTTC. Translated: CATSTKTGSGYGYTF.

The chain employs TRBV6-5 and TRBJ2-1; 8 bases map to TRBD1. V trimming: 5 bases; J trimming: 7 bases; junction bases outside the gene matches: 4. Germline V CDR1 and CDR2: MNHEY, SVGAGI. There are 13 residues in the CDR3. DNA for the CDR3: TGTGCCAGCAGTACAGGGGGGAGTAATGAGCAGTTCTTC. Protein: CASSTGGSNEQFF.

CDR3 sequence: CATPAGGPNEQYF. DNA for the CDR3: TGTGCCACCCCAGCGGGGGGGCCCAACGAGCAGTACTTC. The chain carries TRBV27 and TRBJ2-7; 10 nucleotides line up with TRBD2. The V gene's germline CDR1 is MNHEY and CDR2 SMNVEV (reference sequence). The CDR3 is made up of 13 amino acids. The V and J ends lost 10 bases and 5 bases, in that order; junction bases with no gene match: 8.

The chain is built from TRBV7-3 and TRBJ1-6, with 8 nucleotides matching TRBD1. The CDR3 contains 15 residues. V shed 3 bases and J 6 bases; nucleotides not matched to a gene: 4. Germline CDR1 and CDR2: SGHTA and FQGTGA. This CDR3 reads CASSLGQAANSPLHF. The CDR3 bases are TGTGCCAGCAGCTTGGGACAGGCGGCTAATTCACCCCTCCACTTT.

This chain joins TRBV30 and TRBJ1-6; D possibly corresponds to TRBD1 (5 bases). Germline V gene sequence: CDR1 GTSNPN, CDR2 SVGIG (reference sequence). CDR3 length equals 17 residues. Deletions cut 1 base from V and 8 bases from J, with 21 bases between. The CDR3 loop is CAWSAPLGGSGYSPLHF. The CDR3, as DNA: TGTGCCTGGAGTGCCCCCCTGGGGGGGTCTGGCTATTCACCCCTCCACTTT.

As to this clone: Other DNA sequences from this sample encode an identical CDR3 as well. This sequence joins TRBV3-1 (or the pseudogene TRBV3-2) and TRBJ2-7; TRBD2 matches at 15 bases. CDR1 is LGHDT and CDR2 is YNNKEL in the germline V gene (reference sequence). The CDR3 loop spans 15 amino acids. V dropped 3 bases and J dropped 3; count of bases not matched to a gene: 0. DNA for the CDR3: TGTGCCAGCAGCCAGGGACTAGCGGGGGGCTACGAGCAGTACTTC. Amino acids: CASSQGLAGGYEQYF.

The J gene is TRBJ2-7, the V gene TRBV7-3; TRBD2 might be the D (6 bases). The V and J ends lost 3 bases and 6 bases respectively, with 18 bases between them. The CDR3 consists of 15 residues. Germline CDR1 reads SGHTA; CDR2 reads FQGTGA. CDR3 nucleotides: TGTGCCAGCAGCTTTGGGGGGACCTCAACCTCCGAGCAGTACTTC. Translating it yields CASSFGGTSTSEQYF.

The V gene is TRBV9, the J gene TRBJ2-3; 9 bases are shared with TRBD2. Germline V lookup: CDR1 SGDLS, CDR2 YYNGEE. Germline trimming cut 3 bases from V and 5 bases from J; bases unmatched to any gene: 4. The CDR3 spans 14 residues. The CDR3 region has the DNA TGTGCCAGCAGCGATCAGCGGGGGGAAGATACGCAGTATTTT. This translates into CASSDQRGEDTQYF. Full variable domain (missing parts from reference TRBV9 and TRBJ2-3): DSGVTQTPKHLITATGQRVTLRCSPRSGDLSVYWYQQSLDQGLQFLIQYYNGEERAKGNILERFSAQQFPDLHSELNLSSLELGDSALYFCASSDQRGEDTQYFGPGTRLTVL.

The rearrangement uses TRBV2 and TRBJ1-5; weak D call: TRBD1 (5 bases). The ends were cut back, 6 bases at V and 8 bases at J, with 8 bases in the middle. The germline gives CDR1 SNHLY, CDR2 FYNNEI. This CDR3 has 11 residues. CDR3 sequence: CASRRGEPQHF. CDR3 coding DNA: TGTGCCAGCAGACGGGGGGAGCCCCAGCATTTT.